There are many counts of the clone carrying this TCR beta chain. This specimen comes from a study of molecular identifiers for immune sequencing clone quantification. TCRdb analysed the PCR reads with MiXCR anew, one entry per CDR3 protein. This sample has more than 250,000 distinct CDR3 sequences, with 20% to 25% found just once. This TCR came from a human donor in good health. Some libraries in this study had Jurkat cell RNA spiked in. The material sequenced was naive CD8+ T cells from blood, with Jurkat cell RNA spiked in. As for subset: FACS-sorted CD8+CD4-CCR7+CD45RA+ naive T cells.

The CDR3 reads CSALRTGAGNTIYF. CDR3 coding DNA: TGCAGTGCGCTACGGACAGGGGCTGGAAACACCATATATTTT. This chain uses TRBV20-1 with TRBJ1-3, with TRBD1 matching over 9 bases. Germline V gives CDR1 DFQATT, CDR2 SNEGSKA (reference sequence). CDR3 length: 14 residues. J lost 2 bases, V lost 6 bases, and 5 bases had no gene match.